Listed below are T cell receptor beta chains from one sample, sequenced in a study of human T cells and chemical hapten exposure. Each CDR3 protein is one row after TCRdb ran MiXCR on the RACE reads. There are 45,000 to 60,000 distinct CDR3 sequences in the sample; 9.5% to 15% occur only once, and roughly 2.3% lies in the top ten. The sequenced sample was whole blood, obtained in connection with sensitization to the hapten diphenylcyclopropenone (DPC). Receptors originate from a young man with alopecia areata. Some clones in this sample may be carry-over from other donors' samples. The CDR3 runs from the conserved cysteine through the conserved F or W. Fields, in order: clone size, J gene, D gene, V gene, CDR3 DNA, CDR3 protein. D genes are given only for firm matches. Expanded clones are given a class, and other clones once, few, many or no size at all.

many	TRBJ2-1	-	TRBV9	TGTGCCAGCAGCGTAGGTAACCCTCGTGAGGTCTACAATGAGCAGTTCTTC	CASSVGNPREVYNEQFF
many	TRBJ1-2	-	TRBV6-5	TGTGCCAGCAGATGGGGAGAGGCTAACTATGGCTACACCTTC	CASRWGEANYGYTF
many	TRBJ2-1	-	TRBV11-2	TGTGCCAGCAGCTTAGAACCCACCGCGGGCGAGCAGTTCTTC	CASSLEPTAGEQFF
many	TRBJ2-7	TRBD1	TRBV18	TGTGCCAGCTCACCACCACCGGGACAGGGTTACGAGCAGTACTTC	CASSPPPGQGYEQYF
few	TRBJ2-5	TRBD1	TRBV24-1	TGTGCCACCAGTGAGCCCGTCCGGGACAGCCGACAAGAGACCCAGTACTTC	CATSEPVRDSRQETQYF
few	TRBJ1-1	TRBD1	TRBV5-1	TGCGCCAGCAGCTTGACAGGGGAAGACTTTACTGAAGCTTTCTTT	CASSLTGEDFTEAFF
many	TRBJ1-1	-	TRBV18	TGTGCCAGCTCACCAACCAAGGGCCTTGTCACTGAAGCTTTCTTT	CASSPTKGLVTEAFF
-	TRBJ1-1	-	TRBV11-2	TGTGCCAGCAGCGCGTCAGGGAGGACTGAAGCTTTCTTT	CASSASGRTEAFF
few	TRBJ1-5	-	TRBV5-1	TGCGCCAGCAGCAAGGAGGGACCTACGGGTAATCAGCCCCAGCATTTT	CASSKEGPTGNQPQHF
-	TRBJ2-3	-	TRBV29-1	TGCAGCGTCCGCCCCGACGTTAGCACAGATACGCAGTATTTT	CSVRPDVSTDTQYF
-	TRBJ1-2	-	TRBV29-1	TGCAGCGTTGTCCCGGACTCCACTAACTATGGCTACACCTTC	CSVVPDSTNYGYTF
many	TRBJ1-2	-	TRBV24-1	TGTGCCACCAGTGATTTGGGGCAGGGAGGGGACTATGGCTACACCTTC	CATSDLGQGGDYGYTF
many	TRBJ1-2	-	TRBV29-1	TGCAGCGTTGAACGAGGGACCGGGTTTCTGGATGGCTACACCTTC	CSVERGTGFLDGYTF